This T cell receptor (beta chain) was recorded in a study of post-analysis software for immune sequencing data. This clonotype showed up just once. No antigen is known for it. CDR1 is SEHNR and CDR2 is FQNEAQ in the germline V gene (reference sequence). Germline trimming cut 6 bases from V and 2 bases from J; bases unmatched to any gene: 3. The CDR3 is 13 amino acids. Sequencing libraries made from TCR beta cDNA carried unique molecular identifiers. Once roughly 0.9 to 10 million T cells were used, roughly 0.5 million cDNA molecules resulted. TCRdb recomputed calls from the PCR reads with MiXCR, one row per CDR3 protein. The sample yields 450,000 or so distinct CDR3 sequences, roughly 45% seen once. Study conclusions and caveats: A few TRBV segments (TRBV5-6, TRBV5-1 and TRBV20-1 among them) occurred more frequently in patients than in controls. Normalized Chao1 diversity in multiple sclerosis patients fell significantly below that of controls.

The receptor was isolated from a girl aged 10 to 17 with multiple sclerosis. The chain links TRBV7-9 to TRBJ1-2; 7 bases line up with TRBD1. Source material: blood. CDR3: CASRRDSNYGYTF. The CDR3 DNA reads TGTGCCAGCAGGAGGGACAGCAACTATGGCTACACCTTC.